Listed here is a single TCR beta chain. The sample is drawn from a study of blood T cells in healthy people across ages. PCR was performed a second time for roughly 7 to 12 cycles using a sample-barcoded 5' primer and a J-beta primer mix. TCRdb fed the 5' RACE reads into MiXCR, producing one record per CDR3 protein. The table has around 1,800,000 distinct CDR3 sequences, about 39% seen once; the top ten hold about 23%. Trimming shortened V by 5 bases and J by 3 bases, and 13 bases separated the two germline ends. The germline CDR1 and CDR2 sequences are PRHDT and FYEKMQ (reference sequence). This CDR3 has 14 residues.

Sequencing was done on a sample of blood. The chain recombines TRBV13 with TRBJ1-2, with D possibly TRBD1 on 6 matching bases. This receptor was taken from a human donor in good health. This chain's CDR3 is CASSPPGQHYGYTF. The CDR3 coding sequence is TGTGCCAGCAGCCCCCCGGGACAACACTATGGCTACACCTTC.